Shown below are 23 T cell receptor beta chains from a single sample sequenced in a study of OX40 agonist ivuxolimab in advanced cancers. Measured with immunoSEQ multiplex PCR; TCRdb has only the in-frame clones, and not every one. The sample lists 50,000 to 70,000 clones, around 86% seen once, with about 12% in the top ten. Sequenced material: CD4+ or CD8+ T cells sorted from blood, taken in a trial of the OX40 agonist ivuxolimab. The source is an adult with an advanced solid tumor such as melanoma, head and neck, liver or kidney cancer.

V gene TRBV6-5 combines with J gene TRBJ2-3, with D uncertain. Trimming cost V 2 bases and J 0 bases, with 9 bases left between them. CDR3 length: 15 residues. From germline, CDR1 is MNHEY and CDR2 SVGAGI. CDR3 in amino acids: CASSYVGWSTDTQYF. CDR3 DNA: TGTGCCAGCAGTTACGTGGGCTGGAGCACAGATACGCAGTATTTT.

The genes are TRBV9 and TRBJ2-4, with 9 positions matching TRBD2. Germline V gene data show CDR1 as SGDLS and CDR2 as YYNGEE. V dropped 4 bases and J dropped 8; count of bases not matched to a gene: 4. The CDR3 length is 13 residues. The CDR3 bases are TGTGCCAGCAGCCGAGCGGGGGGCGACATTCAGTACTTC. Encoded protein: CASSRAGGDIQYF.

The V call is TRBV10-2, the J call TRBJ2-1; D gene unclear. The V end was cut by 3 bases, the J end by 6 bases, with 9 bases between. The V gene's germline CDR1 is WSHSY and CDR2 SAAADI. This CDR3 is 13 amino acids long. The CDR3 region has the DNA TGCGCCAGCAGTGAATCCCGGGTCAATGAGCAGTTCTTC. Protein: CASSESRVNEQFF.

The CDR3 loop is CASSLSGQGPYEQYF. The CDR3 DNA reads as TGTGCCAGCAGCTTATCTGGACAGGGTCCCTACGAGCAGTACTTC. V and J are TRBV11-2 and TRBJ2-7, with TRBD1 matching 8 bases. This CDR3 contains 15 residues. Germline V lookup: CDR1 SGHAT, CDR2 FQNNGV. Losses at the gene ends were 2 bases for V and 2 bases for J; bases not matched to a gene: 5.

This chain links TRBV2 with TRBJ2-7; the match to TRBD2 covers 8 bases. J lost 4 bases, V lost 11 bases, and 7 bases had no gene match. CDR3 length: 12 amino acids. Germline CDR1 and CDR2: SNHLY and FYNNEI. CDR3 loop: CAGGTRSYEQYF. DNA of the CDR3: TGTGCCGGAGGGACTAGAAGTTACGAGCAGTACTTC. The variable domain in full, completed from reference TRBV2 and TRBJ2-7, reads EPEVTQTPSHQVTQMGQEVILRCVPISNHLYFYWYRQILGQKVEFLVSFYNNEISEKSEIFDDQFSVERPDGSNFTLKIRSTKLEDSAMYFCAGGTRSYEQYFGPGTRLTVT.

This chain's CDR3 is CASSLGRNQPQHF. CDR3 nucleotide sequence: TGTGCCAGCAGTTTAGGCAGAAATCAGCCCCAGCATTTT. The chain has TRBV27 and TRBJ1-5; D unresolved. The V gene lost 2 bases and the J gene lost 4 bases, with 6 bases spanning the gap. The germline V gene encodes CDR1 MNHEY and CDR2 SMNVEV (reference sequence). This CDR3 spans 13 amino acids.

The CDR3 sequence: CASSRGLVGSGELFF. CDR3 nucleotides: TGTGCCAGCAGCCGGGGACTAGTGGGTTCCGGGGAGCTGTTTTTT. The V and J genes are TRBV7-9 and TRBJ2-2; TRBD2 matches at 8 bases. The CDR3 is made up of 15 amino acids. V lost 5 bases to trimming and J lost 6 bases; unmatched junction nucleotides: 8. CDR1 is SEHNR and CDR2 is FQNEAQ in the germline V gene (reference sequence). Combining the CDR3 with reference TRBV7-9 and TRBJ2-2 gives the whole variable domain DTGVSQNPRHKITKRGQNVTFRCDPISEHNRLYWYRQTLGQGPEFLTYFQNEAQLEKSRLLSDRFSAERPKGSFSTLEIQRTEQGDSAMYLCASSRGLVGSGELFFGEGSRLTVL.

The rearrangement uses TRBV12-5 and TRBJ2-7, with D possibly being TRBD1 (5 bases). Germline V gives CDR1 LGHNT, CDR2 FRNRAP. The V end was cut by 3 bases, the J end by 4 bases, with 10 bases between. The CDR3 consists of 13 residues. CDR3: CASGFPGSYEQYF. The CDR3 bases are TGTGCTAGTGGTTTTCCAGGGTCTTACGAGCAGTACTTC.

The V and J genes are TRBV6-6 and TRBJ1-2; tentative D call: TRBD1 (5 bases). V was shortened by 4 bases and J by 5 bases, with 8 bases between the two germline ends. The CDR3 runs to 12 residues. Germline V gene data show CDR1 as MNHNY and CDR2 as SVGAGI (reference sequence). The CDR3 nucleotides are TGTGCCAGCAGTTTAGAGGGGTATGGCTACACCTTC. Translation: CASSLEGYGYTF.

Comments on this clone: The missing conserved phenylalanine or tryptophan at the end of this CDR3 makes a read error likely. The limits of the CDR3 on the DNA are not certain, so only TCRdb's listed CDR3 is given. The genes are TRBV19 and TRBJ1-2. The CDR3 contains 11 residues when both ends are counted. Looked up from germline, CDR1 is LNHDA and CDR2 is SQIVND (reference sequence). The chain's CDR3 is CASSATGAFFT.

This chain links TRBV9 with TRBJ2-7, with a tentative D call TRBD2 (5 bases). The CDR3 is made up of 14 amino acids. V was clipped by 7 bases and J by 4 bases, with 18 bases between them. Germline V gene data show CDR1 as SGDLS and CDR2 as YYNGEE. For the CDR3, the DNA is TGTGCCAGCGCCAGCGGCAGTGGACCTTACGAGCAGTACTTC. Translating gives CASASGSGPYEQYF.

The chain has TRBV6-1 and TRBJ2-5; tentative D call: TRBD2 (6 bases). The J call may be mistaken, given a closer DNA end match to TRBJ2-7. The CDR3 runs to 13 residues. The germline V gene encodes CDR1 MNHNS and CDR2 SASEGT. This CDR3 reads CASTRLESYEQYF. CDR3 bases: TGTGCCAGCACTAGACTAGAGAGCTACGAGCAGTACTTC.

CDR3 sequence (DNA): TGCAGCGTTGAAATGGCAGGGGGTGGGAGCTCTGGAAACACCATATATTTT. Amino acids: CSVEMAGGGSSGNTIYF. V gene TRBV29-1 combines with J gene TRBJ1-3; 7 bases are shared with TRBD1. J was trimmed by 0 bases and V by 2 bases; bases with no gene match: 10. Germline CDR1 is SQVTM and CDR2 is ANQGSEA. There are 17 residues in the CDR3.

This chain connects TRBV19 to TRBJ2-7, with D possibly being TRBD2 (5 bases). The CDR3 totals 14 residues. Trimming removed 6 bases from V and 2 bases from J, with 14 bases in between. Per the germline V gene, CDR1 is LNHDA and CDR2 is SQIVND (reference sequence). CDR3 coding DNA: TGTGCCAGTAGCGTTCCGGGATCGACCTACGAGCAGTACTTC. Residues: CASSVPGSTYEQYF.

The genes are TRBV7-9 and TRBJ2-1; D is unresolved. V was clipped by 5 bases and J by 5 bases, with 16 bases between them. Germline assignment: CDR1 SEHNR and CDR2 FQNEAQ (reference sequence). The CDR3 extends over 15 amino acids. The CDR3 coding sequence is TGTGCCAGCAGCCCCCCTGGGAACCTCAACAATGAGCAGTTCTTC. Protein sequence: CASSPPGNLNNEQFF.

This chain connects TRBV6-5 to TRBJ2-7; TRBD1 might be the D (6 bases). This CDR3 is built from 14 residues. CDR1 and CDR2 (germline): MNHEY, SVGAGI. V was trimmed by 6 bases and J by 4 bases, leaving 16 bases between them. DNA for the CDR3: TGTGCCAGCAGACCCAGGACAGTCCTTTACGAGCAGTACTTC. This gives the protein CASRPRTVLYEQYF.

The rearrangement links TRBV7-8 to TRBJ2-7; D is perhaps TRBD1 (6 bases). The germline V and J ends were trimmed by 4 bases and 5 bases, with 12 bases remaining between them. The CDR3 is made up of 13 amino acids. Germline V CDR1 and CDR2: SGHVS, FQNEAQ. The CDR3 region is CASSSGTYDEQYF. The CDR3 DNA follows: TGTGCCAGCAGCTCCGGGACATACGACGAGCAGTACTTC.

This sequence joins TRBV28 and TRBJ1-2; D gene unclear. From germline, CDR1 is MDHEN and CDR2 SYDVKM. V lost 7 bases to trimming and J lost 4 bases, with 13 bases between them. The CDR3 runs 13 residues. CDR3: CASKQDGGYGYTF. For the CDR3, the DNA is TGTGCCAGCAAGCAGGACGGTGGCTATGGCTACACCTTC.

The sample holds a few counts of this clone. CDR3 sequence: CASSFFSTEAFF. The CDR3, as DNA: TGTGCCAGCAGTTTCTTCAGTACTGAAGCTTTCTTT. This chain connects TRBV28 to TRBJ1-1; D remains ambiguous. Germline V gene sequence: CDR1 MDHEN, CDR2 SYDVKM. The CDR3 consists of 12 residues. V lost 3 bases, J lost 5 bases, and 7 bases lay in between.

CDR3 protein: CASSVGGPQETQYF. The CDR3 DNA reads as TGTGCCAGCAGCGTCGGGGGTCCCCAAGAGACCCAGTACTTC. V is TRBV9 and J is TRBJ2-5; tentative D call: TRBD2 (6 bases). Trimming shortened V by 2 bases and J by 1 base, and 9 bases separated the two germline ends. The germline CDR1 and CDR2 sequences are SGDLS and YYNGEE. The CDR3 is 14 amino acids.

The CDR3 is CASTFIRAGEAFF. The CDR3 DNA reads as TGTGCCAGCACTTTTATCAGGGCGGGTGAAGCTTTCTTT. V is TRBV28 and J is TRBJ1-1; maybe TRBD1 (5 bases). The CDR3 has 13 residues. V lost 7 bases and J lost 7, with 16 bases in between. CDR1 and CDR2 (germline): MDHEN, SYDVKM.

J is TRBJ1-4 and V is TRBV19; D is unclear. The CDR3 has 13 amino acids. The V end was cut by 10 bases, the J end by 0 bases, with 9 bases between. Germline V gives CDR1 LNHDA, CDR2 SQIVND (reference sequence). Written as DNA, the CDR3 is TGTGCCACGCGCGGACCAACTAATGAAAAACTGTTTTTT. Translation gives CATRGPTNEKLFF. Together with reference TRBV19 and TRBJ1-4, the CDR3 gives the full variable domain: DGGITQSPKYLFRKEGQNVTLSCEQNLNHDAMYWYRQDPGQGLRLIYYSQIVNDFQKGDIAEGYSVSREKKESFPLTVTSAQKNPTAFYLCATRGPTNEKLFFGSGTQLSVL.

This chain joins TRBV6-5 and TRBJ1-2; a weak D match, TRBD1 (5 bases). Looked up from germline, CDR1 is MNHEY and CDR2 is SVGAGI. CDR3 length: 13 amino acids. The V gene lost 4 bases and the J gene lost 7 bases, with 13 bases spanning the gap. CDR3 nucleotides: TGTGCCAGCAGTTTGACAGAAACAGGTGGCTACACCTTC. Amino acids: CASSLTETGGYTF.